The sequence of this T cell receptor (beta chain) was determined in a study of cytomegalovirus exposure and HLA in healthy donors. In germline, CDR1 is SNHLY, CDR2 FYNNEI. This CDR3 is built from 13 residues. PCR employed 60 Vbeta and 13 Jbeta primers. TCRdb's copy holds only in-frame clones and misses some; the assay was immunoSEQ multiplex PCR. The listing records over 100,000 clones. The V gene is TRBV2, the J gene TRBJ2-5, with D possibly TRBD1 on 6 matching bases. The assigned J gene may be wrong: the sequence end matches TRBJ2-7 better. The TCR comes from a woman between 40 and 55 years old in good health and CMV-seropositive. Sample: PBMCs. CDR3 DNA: TGTGCCAGCAGTGGCTCTCAAGGGGGCGAGCAGTACTTC. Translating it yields CASSGSQGGEQYF.